This T cell receptor beta chain was recovered during a study of Ad26.COV2.S vaccination and SARS-CoV-2 variants. Described treatment: over 15 received Ad26.COV2.S at low or high dose, single or two shots; about 5 received placebo; per-sample allocation not given. At day 63 after the first vaccine or placebo injection, samples were drawn. This clone occurred a few times. CDR1 and CDR2 from the germline V gene are MDHEN and SYDVKM. The CDR3 spans 14 residues. TCRdb's table, derived via immunoSEQ multiplex PCR, lists solely in-frame clones and lacks some. This table has roughly 500,000 clones, roughly nine tenths appearing once.

This sample comprised peripheral blood, obtained in a trial of Ad26.COV2.S vaccine versus placebo. The genes are TRBV28 and TRBJ1-2, with 12 bases lining up with TRBD1. The TCR originated in a person between 18 and 59 years old who received the Ad26.COV2.S COVID-19 vaccine or a placebo. The CDR3 nucleotides read TGTGCGCACCGGGGACAGGGGGCATGGTATGGCTACACCTTC. This translates into CAHRGQGAWYGYTF.